This T cell receptor (beta chain) was profiled in a study of cytotoxic CD8 clonotypes in ibrutinib-treated CLL. Whole-study context: Of a cohort that held around 10 relapsed/refractory and roughly 14 treatment-naive patients, roughly 18 were IGHV unmutated. After a median roughly twelve months on treatment (6 to 36), response samples were drawn. Study-wide points: Clonality (at baseline) was higher than in age-matched healthy donors and tracked circulating CD8+ T-cell counts.

Investigators sought sequencing depths of between 1 in 200,000 and 1 in 1 million T cells. This table comes from immunoSEQ multiplex PCR, and its TCRdb copy is limited to in-frame clones, with some not included. The data contain about 330,000 clones, 67% of them singletons. Comment on this clone: Its cognate antigen is unknown.

Germline trimming cut 7 bases from V and 4 bases from J; bases unmatched to any gene: 9. This CDR3 comprises 15 residues. The germline V gene encodes CDR1 MDHEN and CDR2 SYDVKM. The chain links TRBV28 to TRBJ1-5, with 8 nucleotides matching TRBD1. The material was PBMCs, obtained after 36 months of ibrutinib treatment. This clonotype originated in a human donor with chronic lymphocytic leukemia. CDR3 amino acids: CASTSLDRENQPQHF. The CDR3 DNA follows: TGTGCCAGCACGAGTCTGGACAGGGAGAATCAGCCCCAGCATTTT.